This T cell receptor beta chain emerged from a study of neurological immune-mediated disorders. About the research overall: For the approximately 34 multiple sclerosis patients, the disease was relapsing-remitting in about 30 and secondary progressive in 3. Study-level results: There was no clinical or MRI feature that showed an association with the multiple sclerosis repertoire cluster. When grouped phylogenetically, the repertoires of 18 of the 34 multiple sclerosis patients fell together in one related-CDR3 cluster, which is a possible signature.

After removal of 6 bases from V and 6 bases from J, the junction contained 6 bases not matched to a gene. This CDR3 region has 13 residues. CDR1 and CDR2 from the germline V gene are MNHEY and SVGAGI. Synthesis of cDNA used 5'RACE (with 10-nucleotide random UMIs). TCRdb re-called the 5' RACE reads through MiXCR, storing one row per CDR3 protein. The sample includes 50,000 to 60,000 distinct CDR3 sequences, under 3% of them seen just once. This clonotype was observed at least ten times. Its antigen is not identified. The sequencing input was PBMCs. This TCR came from a man between 45 and 60 years old with multiple sclerosis. The chain is built from TRBV6-5 and TRBJ1-2; 8 bases match TRBD1. DNA of the CDR3: TGTGCCAGCAGGCTCGGACAGGGAGATGGCTACACCTTC. This codes for CASRLGQGDGYTF.